Only one count was recorded for the clone carrying this T cell receptor (beta chain). MiXCR was run by TCRdb on the PCR reads, yielding one entry per CDR3 protein. The sample holds some 85,000 distinct CDR3 sequences; about 53% are singletons and the top ten take around 10%. Trimming cost V 5 bases and J 2 bases, with 12 bases left between them. In germline, CDR1 is SEHNR, CDR2 FQNEAQ (reference sequence). CDR3 size: 14 residues. This entry comes from a study of CDR3 diversity in severe acne. The source is a male donor with severe acne vulgaris. What was sequenced was blood. The chain has TRBV7-9 and TRBJ1-1, with D possibly TRBD1 on 6 matching bases. The CDR3 protein is CASSHTGNNTEAFF. CDR3 nucleotides: TGTGCCAGCAGCCACACAGGGAACAACACTGAAGCTTTCTTT.